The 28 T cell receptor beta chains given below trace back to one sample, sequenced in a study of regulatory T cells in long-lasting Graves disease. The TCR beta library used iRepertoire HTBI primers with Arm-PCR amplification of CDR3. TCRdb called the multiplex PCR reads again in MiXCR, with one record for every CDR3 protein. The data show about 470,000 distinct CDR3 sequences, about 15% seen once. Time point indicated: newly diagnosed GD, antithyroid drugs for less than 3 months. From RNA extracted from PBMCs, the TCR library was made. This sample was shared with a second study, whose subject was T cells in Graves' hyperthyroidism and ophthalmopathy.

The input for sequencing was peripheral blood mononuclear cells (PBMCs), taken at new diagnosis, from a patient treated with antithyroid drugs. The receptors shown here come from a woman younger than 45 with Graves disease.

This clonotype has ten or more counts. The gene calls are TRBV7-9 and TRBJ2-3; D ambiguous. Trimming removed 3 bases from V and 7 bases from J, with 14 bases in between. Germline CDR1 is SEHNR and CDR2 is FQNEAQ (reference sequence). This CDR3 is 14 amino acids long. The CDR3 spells CASSFGIEAHTQYF. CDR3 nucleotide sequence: TGTGCCAGCAGCTTTGGAATAGAGGCACATACGCAGTATTTT.

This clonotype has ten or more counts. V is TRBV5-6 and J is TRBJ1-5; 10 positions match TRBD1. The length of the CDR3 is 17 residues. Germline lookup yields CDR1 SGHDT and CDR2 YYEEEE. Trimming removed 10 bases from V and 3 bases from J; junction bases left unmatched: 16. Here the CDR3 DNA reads TGTGCCCTTAGCCGGGACAGGGGTTGTTTTTCCAATCAGCCCCAGCATTTT. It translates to CALSRDRGCFSNQPQHF.

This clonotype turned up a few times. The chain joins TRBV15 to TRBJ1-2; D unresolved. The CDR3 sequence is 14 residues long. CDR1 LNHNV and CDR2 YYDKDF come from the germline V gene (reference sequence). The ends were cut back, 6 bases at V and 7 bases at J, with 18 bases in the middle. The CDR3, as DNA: TGTGCCACCAGGGACTGGGAGGGAGACTGTGGCTACACCTTC. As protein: CATRDWEGDCGYTF.

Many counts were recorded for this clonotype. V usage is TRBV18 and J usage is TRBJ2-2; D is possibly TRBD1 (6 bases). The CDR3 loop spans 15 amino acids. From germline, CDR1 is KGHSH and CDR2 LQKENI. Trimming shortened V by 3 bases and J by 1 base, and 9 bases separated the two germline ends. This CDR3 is CASSPRDMNTGELFF. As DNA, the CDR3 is TGTGCCAGCTCACCTCGGGACATGAACACCGGGGAGCTGTTTTTT. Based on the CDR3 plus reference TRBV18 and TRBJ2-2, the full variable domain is NAGVMQNPRHLVRRRGQEARLRCSPMKGHSHVYWYRQLPEEGLKFMVYLQKENIIDESGMPKERFSAEFPKEGPSILRIQQVVRGDSAAYFCASSPRDMNTGELFFGEGSRLTVL.

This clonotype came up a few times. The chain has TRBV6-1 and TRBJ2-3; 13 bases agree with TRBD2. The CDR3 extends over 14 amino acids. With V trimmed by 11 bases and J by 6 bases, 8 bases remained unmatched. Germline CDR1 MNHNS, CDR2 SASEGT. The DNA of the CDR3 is TGTGCCGCCGCGGGACTAGCGGGGAAGGATACGCAGTATTTT. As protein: CAAAGLAGKDTQYF.

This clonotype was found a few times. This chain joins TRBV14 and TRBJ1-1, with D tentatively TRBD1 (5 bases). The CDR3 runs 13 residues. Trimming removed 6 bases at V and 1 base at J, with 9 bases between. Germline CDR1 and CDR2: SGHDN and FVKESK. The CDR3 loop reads CASRGPGNTEAFF. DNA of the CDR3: TGTGCCAGCAGGGGGCCGGGGAACACTGAAGCTTTCTTT.

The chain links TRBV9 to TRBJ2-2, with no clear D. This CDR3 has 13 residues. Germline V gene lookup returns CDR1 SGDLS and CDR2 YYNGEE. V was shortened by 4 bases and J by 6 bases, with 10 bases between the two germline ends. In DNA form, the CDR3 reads TGTGCCAGCAGCATCAGCCTACCCGGGGAGCTGTTTTTT. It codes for CASSISLPGELFF.

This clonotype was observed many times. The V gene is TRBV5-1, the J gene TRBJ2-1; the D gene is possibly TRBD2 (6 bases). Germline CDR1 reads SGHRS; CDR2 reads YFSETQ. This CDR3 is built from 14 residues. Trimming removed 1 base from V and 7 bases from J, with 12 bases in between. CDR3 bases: TGCGCCAGCAGCTTGTCGGTAGCGGTGAATGAGCAGTTCTTC. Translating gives CASSLSVAVNEQFF.

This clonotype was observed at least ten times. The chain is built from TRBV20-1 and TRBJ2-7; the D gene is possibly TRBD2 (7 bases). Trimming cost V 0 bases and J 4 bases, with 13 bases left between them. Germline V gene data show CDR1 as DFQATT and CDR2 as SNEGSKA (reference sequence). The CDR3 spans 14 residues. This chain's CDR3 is CSARDQEGGYEQYF. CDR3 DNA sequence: TGCAGTGCTAGAGATCAAGAGGGGGGGTACGAGCAGTACTTC.

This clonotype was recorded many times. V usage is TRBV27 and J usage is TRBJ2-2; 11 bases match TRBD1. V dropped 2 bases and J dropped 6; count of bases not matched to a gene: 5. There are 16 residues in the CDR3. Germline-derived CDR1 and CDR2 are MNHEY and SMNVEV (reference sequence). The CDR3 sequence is CASSLPGTGGAGELFF. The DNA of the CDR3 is TGTGCCAGCAGTTTACCGGGGACAGGGGGAGCCGGGGAGCTGTTTTTT.

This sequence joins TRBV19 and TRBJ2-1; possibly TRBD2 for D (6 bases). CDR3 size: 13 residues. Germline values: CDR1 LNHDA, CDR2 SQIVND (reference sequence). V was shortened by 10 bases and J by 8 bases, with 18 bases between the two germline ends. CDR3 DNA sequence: TGTGCCACCACACTAGCTCGGTGTGATGAGCAGTTCTTC. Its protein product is CATTLARCDEQFF.

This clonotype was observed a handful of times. The CDR3 spells CAIAGTTNTEAFF. The DNA of the CDR3 is TGTGCCATCGCCGGGACTACGAACACTGAAGCTTTCTTT. The V and J genes are TRBV10-3 and TRBJ1-1, with D possibly TRBD1 on 5 matching bases. The germline CDR1 and CDR2 sequences are ENHRY and SYGVKD. The CDR3 totals 13 residues. Trimming cost V 8 bases and J 1 base, with 11 bases left between them.

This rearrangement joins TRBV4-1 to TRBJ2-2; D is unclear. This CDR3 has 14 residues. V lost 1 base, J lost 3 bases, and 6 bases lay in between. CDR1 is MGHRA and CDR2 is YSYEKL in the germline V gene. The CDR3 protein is CASSQVGYTGELFF. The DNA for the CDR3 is TGCGCCAGCAGCCAAGTAGGGTACACCGGGGAGCTGTTTTTT.

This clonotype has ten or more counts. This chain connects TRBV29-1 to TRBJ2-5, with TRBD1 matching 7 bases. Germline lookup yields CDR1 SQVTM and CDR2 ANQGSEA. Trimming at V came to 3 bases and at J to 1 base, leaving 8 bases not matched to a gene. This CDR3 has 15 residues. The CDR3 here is CSVETTGMFQETQYF. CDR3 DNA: TGCAGCGTTGAGACGACAGGGATGTTCCAAGAGACCCAGTACTTC.

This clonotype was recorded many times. This chain's CDR3 is CSGGDSTYEQYF. CDR3 bases: TGCAGCGGTGGAGACAGCACCTACGAGCAGTACTTC. J is TRBJ2-7 and V is TRBV29-1, with a weak D call TRBD1 (5 bases). Between the trimmed V and J ends, which lost 7 bases and 2 bases, there was a span of 12 bases. CDR1 and CDR2 (germline): SQVTM, ANQGSEA. The CDR3 loop spans 12 amino acids.

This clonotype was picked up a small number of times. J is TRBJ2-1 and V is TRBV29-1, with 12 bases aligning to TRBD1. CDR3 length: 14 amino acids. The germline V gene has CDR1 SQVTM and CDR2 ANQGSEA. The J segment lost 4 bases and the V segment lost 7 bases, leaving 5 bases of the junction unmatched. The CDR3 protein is CSDRDRGLYNEQFF. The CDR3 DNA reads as TGCAGCGATCGGGACAGGGGGCTTTACAATGAGCAGTTCTTC.

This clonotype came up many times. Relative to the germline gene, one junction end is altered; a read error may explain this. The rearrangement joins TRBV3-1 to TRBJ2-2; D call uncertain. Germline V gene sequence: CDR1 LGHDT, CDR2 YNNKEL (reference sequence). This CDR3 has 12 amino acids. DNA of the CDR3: TGTGCCAGCAGTCAAGGGACCGGGGAGCTGTTTTTT. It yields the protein CASSQGTGELFF.

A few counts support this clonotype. The CDR3 DNA is TGTGCCAGCAGGAAGACAGCTAACTATGGCTACACCTTC. Protein product: CASRKTANYGYTF. The J gene is TRBJ1-2, the V gene TRBV27; possibly TRBD1 for D (5 bases). The V and J ends lost 6 bases and 0 bases respectively, with 8 bases between them. This CDR3 contains 13 residues. Per the germline V gene, CDR1 is MNHEY and CDR2 is SMNVEV (reference sequence).

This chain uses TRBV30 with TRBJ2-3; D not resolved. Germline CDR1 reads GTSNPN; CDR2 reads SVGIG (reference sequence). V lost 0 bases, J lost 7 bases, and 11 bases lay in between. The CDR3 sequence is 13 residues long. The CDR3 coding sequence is TGTGCCTGGAGTGTACCCCCGGCAAATACGCAGTATTTT. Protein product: CAWSVPPANTQYF.

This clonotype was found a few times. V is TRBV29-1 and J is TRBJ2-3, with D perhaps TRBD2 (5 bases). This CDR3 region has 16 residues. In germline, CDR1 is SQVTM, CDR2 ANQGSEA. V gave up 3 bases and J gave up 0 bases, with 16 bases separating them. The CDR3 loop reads CSVDGLEGGSTDTQYF. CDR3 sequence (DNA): TGCAGCGTTGACGGCCTTGAGGGTGGGAGCACAGATACGCAGTATTTT.

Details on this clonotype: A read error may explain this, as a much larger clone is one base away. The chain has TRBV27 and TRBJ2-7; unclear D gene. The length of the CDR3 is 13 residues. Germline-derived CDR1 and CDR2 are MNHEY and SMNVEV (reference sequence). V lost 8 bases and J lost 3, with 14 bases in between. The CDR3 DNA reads TGTGCCAGCGCCCGGGCCCCTCTCTACGAGCAGTACTTC. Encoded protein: CASARAPLYEQYF.

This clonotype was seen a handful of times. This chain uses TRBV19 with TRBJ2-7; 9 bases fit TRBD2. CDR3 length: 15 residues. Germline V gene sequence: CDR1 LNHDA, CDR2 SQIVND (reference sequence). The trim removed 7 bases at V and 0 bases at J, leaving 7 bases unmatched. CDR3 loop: CASNPRTSDSYEQYF. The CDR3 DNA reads TGTGCCAGTAATCCGAGGACTAGCGACTCCTACGAGCAGTACTTC.

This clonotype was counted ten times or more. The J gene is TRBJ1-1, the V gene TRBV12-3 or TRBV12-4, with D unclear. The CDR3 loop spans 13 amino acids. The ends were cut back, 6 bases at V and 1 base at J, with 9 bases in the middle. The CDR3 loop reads CASSFRANTEAFF. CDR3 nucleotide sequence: TGTGCCAGCAGCTTTCGAGCGAACACTGAAGCTTTCTTT.

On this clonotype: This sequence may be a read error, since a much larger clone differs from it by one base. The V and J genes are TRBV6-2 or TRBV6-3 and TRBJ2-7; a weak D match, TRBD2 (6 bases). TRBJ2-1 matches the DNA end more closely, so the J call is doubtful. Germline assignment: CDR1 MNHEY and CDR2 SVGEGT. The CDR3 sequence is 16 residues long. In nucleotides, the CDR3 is TGTGCCAGCAGTGAAGACGGGACTCCCAGCTCCTACGAGCAGTTCTTC. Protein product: CASSEDGTPSSYEQFF.

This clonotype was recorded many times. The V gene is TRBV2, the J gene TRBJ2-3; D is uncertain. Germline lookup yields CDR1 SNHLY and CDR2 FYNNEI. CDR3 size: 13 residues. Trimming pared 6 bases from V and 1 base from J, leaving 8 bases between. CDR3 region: CASSPSGTDTQYF. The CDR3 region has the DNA TGTGCCAGCAGCCCTAGTGGCACAGATACGCAGTATTTT. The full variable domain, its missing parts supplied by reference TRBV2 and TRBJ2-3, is EPEVTQTPSHQVTQMGQEVILRCVPISNHLYFYWYRQILGQKVEFLVSFYNNEISEKSEIFDDQFSVERPDGSNFTLKIRSTKLEDSAMYFCASSPSGTDTQYFGPGTRLTVL.

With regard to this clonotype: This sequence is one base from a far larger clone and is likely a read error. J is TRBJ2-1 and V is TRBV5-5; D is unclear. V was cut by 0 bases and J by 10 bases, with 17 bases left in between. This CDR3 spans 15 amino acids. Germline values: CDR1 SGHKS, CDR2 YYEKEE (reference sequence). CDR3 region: CASSLGVRSGYEQFF. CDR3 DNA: TGTGCCAGCAGCTTGGGTGTGCGTTCGGGCTACGAGCAGTTCTTC.

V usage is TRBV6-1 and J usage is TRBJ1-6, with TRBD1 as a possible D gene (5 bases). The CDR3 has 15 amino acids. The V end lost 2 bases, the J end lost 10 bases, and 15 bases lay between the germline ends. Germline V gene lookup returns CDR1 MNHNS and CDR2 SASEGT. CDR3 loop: CASSETSTEGSPLHF. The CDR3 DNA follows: TGTGCCAGCAGTGAAACATCCACCGAGGGGTCACCCCTCCACTTT.

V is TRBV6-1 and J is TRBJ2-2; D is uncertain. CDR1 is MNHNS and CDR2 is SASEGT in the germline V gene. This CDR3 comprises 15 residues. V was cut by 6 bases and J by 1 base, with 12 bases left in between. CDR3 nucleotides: TGTGCCAGCAGATCAAAGACGCTGAACACCGGGGAGCTGTTTTTT. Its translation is CASRSKTLNTGELFF.